Presented here are 6 T cell receptor beta chains from one specimen sequenced in a study of T cell changes during pregnancy in multiple sclerosis. The method was immunoSEQ multiplex PCR; TCRdb's version includes in-frame clones alone and lacks a portion of them. Counted here are over 20,000 clones, 75% to 90% occurring once; the ten biggest clones make up about 1.2%. This sample comprised CD4+ T cells from peripheral blood mononuclear cells, obtained in the first trimester of pregnancy. The receptors here all came from a female donor in good health, enrolled as a control in a pregnancy study.

The genes are TRBV30 and TRBJ1-6; tentative D call: TRBD1 (5 bases). Trimming took off 5 bases at V and 9 bases at J, with 11 bases between the two ends. The CDR3 covers 12 residues. Germline CDR1 reads GTSNPN; CDR2 reads SVGIG (reference sequence). The CDR3 here is CAWGGEGSPLHF. The CDR3 nucleotides read TGTGCCTGGGGGGGGGAGGGTTCACCCCTCCACTTT. Full variable domain (missing parts from reference TRBV30 and TRBJ1-6): SQTIHQWPATLVQPVGSPLSLECTVEGTSNPNLYWYRQAAGRGLQLLFYSVGIGQISSEVPQNLSASRPQDRQFILSSKKLLLSDSGFYLCAWGGEGSPLHFGNGTRLTVT.

The rearrangement joins TRBV18 to TRBJ1-2; 10 nucleotides agree with TRBD1. CDR3 length equals 15 residues. V was pared by 3 bases and J by 8 bases, with 9 bases of the junction left unmatched. Germline CDR1 reads KGHSH; CDR2 reads LQKENI. The CDR3 region is CASSPPAGTGAGYTF. The CDR3 nucleotides are TGTGCCAGCTCACCGCCGGCCGGGACAGGGGCGGGCTACACCTTC.

CDR3: CASSLDVFGNTIYF. The CDR3 DNA follows: TGTGCCAGCAGCTTAGATGTCTTTGGAAACACCATATATTTT. The chain combines TRBV7-8 with TRBJ1-3; D unclear. The germline V gene encodes CDR1 SGHVS and CDR2 FQNEAQ. The CDR3 totals 14 residues. V was cut by 1 base and J by 3 bases, with 7 bases left in between.

This clone has only a few counts. The CDR3 coding sequence is TGTGCCAGCAGCGTAGGGGCGCGGGGTGAAAAACTGTTTTTT. As protein: CASSVGARGEKLFF. The rearrangement joins TRBV9 to TRBJ1-4; D ambiguous. V was cut by 0 bases and J by 7 bases, with 10 bases left in between. CDR1 and CDR2 from the germline V gene are SGDLS and YYNGEE. This CDR3 is built from 14 residues.

The sample holds a few counts of this clone. V is TRBV7-9 and J is TRBJ1-1; weak D call: TRBD1 (5 bases). Trimming shortened V by 1 base and J by 6 bases, and 12 bases separated the two germline ends. The CDR3 has 14 amino acids. Germline assignment: CDR1 SEHNR and CDR2 FQNEAQ (reference sequence). DNA for the CDR3: TGTGCCAGCAGCTTAGAGGGACTGGGGGCTGAAGCTTTCTTT. As protein: CASSLEGLGAEAFF.

The chain joins TRBV28 to TRBJ2-3; TRBD1 agrees at 9 bases. Germline CDR1 MDHEN, CDR2 SYDVKM. V shed 3 bases and J 6 bases; nucleotides not matched to a gene: 4. This CDR3 has 14 residues. The CDR3 protein is CASSLTGGTDTQYF. Written as DNA, the CDR3 is TGTGCCAGCAGTTTGACAGGGGGAACGGATACGCAGTATTTT.